The rows below give T cell receptor beta chains drawn from one sample of a study of Ad26.COV2.S vaccination and SARS-CoV-2 variants. Clones were read by immunoSEQ multiplex PCR, and TCRdb kept only the in-frame ones, dropping some. Seen here are about 680,000 clones, more than 80% observed once, and the top ten hold 1.5%. The sample here was peripheral blood, taken in a trial of Ad26.COV2.S vaccine versus placebo. Receptor source: a person aged 18-65 years who received the Ad26.COV2.S COVID-19 vaccine or a placebo. CDR3s include the opening cysteine and the closing phenylalanine or tryptophan. A D gene is named only where the DNA matches it firmly. For some rows the clone size is stated as once, few or many, or as a class when expanded; others skip it.

V	J	D	size	DNA	CDR3
TRBV4-1	TRBJ1-1	-	-	TGCGCCAGCAGCCAAGCGACAACGAACACTGAAGCTTTCTTT	CASSQATTNTEAFF
TRBV4-3	TRBJ1-2	TRBD1	-	TGCGCCAGCAGCCTTGGGACAGCTAACGAACTAAATGGCTACACCTTC	CASSLGTANELNGYTF
TRBV7-9	TRBJ2-3	-	-	TGTGCCAGCAGCACCCACAGGGACGCAGATACGCAGTATTTT	CASSTHRDADTQYF
TRBV28	TRBJ1-5	-	few	TGTGCCAGCAGCCCCCTAGGGGGGGTGAATAGCAATCAGCCCCAGCATTTT	CASSPLGGVNSNQPQHF
TRBV19	TRBJ1-1	-	-	TGTGCCAGTAGTATAGACGGACAGACTGAAGCTTTCTTT	CASSIDGQTEAFF
TRBV6-5	TRBJ1-1	-	-	TGTGCCAGTAGTTACTCCATGAACACTGAAGCTTTCTTT	CASSYSMNTEAFF
TRBV29-1	TRBJ2-3	-	-	TGCAGCCTCCGACGGAGCGATACGCAGTATTTT	CSLRRSDTQYF
TRBV7-9	TRBJ2-7	TRBD2	few	TGTGCCAGCAGCTTTACTAGCGGGACTAACTCCTACGAGCAGTACTTC	CASSFTSGTNSYEQYF
TRBV5-8	TRBJ2-1	-	-	TGTGCCAGCAGCTTGGCGGGGCTAGCCTACAATGAGCAGTTCTTC	CASSLAGLAYNEQFF
TRBV7-9	TRBJ1-3	-	-	TGTGCCAGCCCGGGGGATCTACCTGGAAACACCATATATTTT	CASPGDLPGNTIYF
TRBV28	TRBJ2-3	-	-	TGTGCCAGCAGTTTCCTGTCTAGCACAGATACGCAGTATTTT	CASSFLSSTDTQYF
TRBV18	TRBJ2-1	TRBD2	-	TGTGCCAGCTCCCCTACTAGCGGCCCCTACAATGAGCAGTTCTTC	CASSPTSGPYNEQFF
TRBV3-1/TRBV3-2	TRBJ1-1	-	-	TGTGCCAGCAGCCAAGATCGGGTAGGATACAACGCTGAAGCTTTCTTT	CASSQDRVGYNAEAFF
TRBV27	TRBJ1-1	-	-	TGTGCCAGCAGTTTCTGGACAGACCCCACTGAAGCTTTCTTT	CASSFWTDPTEAFF
TRBV24-1	TRBJ2-1	-	-	TGTGCCACCAGTGATCCTGGGAGCTCCTACAATGAGCAGTTCTTC	CATSDPGSSYNEQFF
TRBV25-1	TRBJ2-7	-	once	TGTGCCAGCAGTGAATTTTATAGCTTGAGGGAGCAGTACTTC	CASSEFYSLREQYF